This TCR beta chain came from a study of T cell repertoires in cytomegalovirus infection. Points on this clonotype: What it binds is not known.

The CDR3 covers 14 residues. The V gene's germline CDR1 is MNHEY and CDR2 SMNVEV (reference sequence). The V and J ends lost 6 bases and 0 bases respectively, with 9 bases between them. Using its own MiXCR run on the reads, TCRdb lists one record per CDR3 protein. The repertoire consists of about 830,000 distinct CDR3 sequences, with about 33% occurring once and the leading ten covering approximately 13%. The sequencing here drew on cultured CD8+ T cells from PBMCs, taken from culture after CMV antigen stimulation. This chain joins TRBV27 and TRBJ1-3; D unclear. The receptor comes from a human donor in good health (CMV status not recorded). Some clones in this sample may be carry-over from other donors' samples. Written as DNA, the CDR3 is TGTGCCAGCAGCAGGAGTAGCTCTGGAAACACCATATATTTT. Translating gives CASSRSSSGNTIYF.